Below, one TCR beta chain is given with its context. Resolution of symptoms, clearance, or two negative PCRs was present in recovered Cohort 3 donors. The data were taken from a study of blood T cell repertoires in COVID-19. The CDR3 runs to 16 residues. The V segment lost 10 bases and the J segment 2 bases; nucleotides outside the gene matches: 12. Germline loops: CDR1 MGHDK, CDR2 SYGVNS. Clones were read by immunoSEQ multiplex PCR, and TCRdb kept only the in-frame ones, dropping some. Of around 170,000 clones in the sample, more than 75% are singletons; the top ten hold around 8.6%. The TCR sequence derives from a woman in her 30s who had recovered from COVID-19. The chain links TRBV25-1 to TRBJ1-5; 9 bases are a match to TRBD1. The sample comprised PBMCs or T cells enriched from blood (not recorded which). CDR3 sequence: CATPILRDRGNQPQHF. DNA for the CDR3: TGTGCCACCCCGATACTCCGGGACAGGGGCAATCAGCCCCAGCATTTT. Complete variable domain (other parts from reference TRBV25-1 and TRBJ1-5): EADIYQTPRYLVIGTGKKITLECSQTMGHDKMYWYQQDPGMELHLIHYSYGVNSTEKGDLSSESTVSRIRTEHFPLTLESARPSHTSQYLCATPILRDRGNQPQHFGDGTRLSIL.